These 27 T cell receptor beta chains were all obtained from the same sample, sequenced in a study of cytomegalovirus exposure and HLA in healthy donors (dated by TCRdb to the late 2010s). The library was prepared using the immunoSEQ multiplex PCR assay. For the multiplex PCR, a mixture combining 60 forward primers for TCR Vbeta segments and 13 reverse primers for TCR Jbeta segments was used. As stored in TCRdb, this immuneACCESS dataset retains in-frame rearrangements with V and J assigned. A fraction of the clones does not appear; measured against another copy, unresolved V genes explain less than half of the discrepancy, and the remainder lacks a known reason. The sample table holds about 87,000 clones, of which roughly 72% were seen once. The ten largest clonotypes hold 20% to 25% of the sample. Sequencing input: PBMCs. These receptors came from a man aged 25 to 40 in good health and CMV-seropositive.

The V gene is TRBV25-1, the J gene TRBJ2-3; TRBD2 aligns across 8 bases. The CDR3 sequence is 14 residues long. CDR1 and CDR2 from the germline V gene are MGHDK and SYGVNS. Trimming removed 3 bases from V and 5 bases from J; junction bases left unmatched: 4. The CDR3 DNA sequence: TGTGCCAGCAGTGATAGCGGGGAGGGAGATACGCAGTATTTT. This encodes CASSDSGEGDTQYF.

V gene TRBV19 combines with J gene TRBJ1-1; no clear D gene. Looked up from germline, CDR1 is LNHDA and CDR2 is SQIVND (reference sequence). CDR3 size: 16 residues. V was clipped by 0 bases and J by 3 bases, with 14 bases between them. CDR3 sequence (DNA): TGTGCCAGTAGTATAGATCAATCCGTGAGGGACACTGAAGCTTTCTTT. It encodes CASSIDQSVRDTEAFF.

The chain joins TRBV2 to TRBJ2-3, with 12 bases aligning to TRBD2. This CDR3 is built from 15 residues. Per germline, CDR1 SNHLY and CDR2 FYNNEI. V dropped 4 bases and J dropped 5; count of bases not matched to a gene: 4. In nucleotides, the CDR3 is TGTGCCAGCAGTGCGACTAGCGGGGGAGGAGATACGCAGTATTTT. It is translated as CASSATSGGGDTQYF.

V usage is TRBV29-1 and J usage is TRBJ2-1; the D gene is possibly TRBD1 (6 bases). V was trimmed by 4 bases and J by 6 bases, leaving 13 bases between them. Germline CDR1 is SQVTM and CDR2 is ANQGSEA. The CDR3 is 13 amino acids. CDR3 loop: CSVVRLGGNEQFF. DNA for the CDR3: TGCAGCGTTGTAAGGCTAGGGGGCAATGAGCAGTTCTTC.

The chain couples TRBV7-8 to TRBJ1-4; D gene uncertain. Looked up from germline, CDR1 is SGHVS and CDR2 is FQNEAQ. V lost 8 bases, J lost 8 bases, and 18 bases lay in between. This CDR3 contains 14 residues. The CDR3 loop reads CASFKGRVAEKLFF. The CDR3 coding sequence is TGTGCCAGCTTCAAAGGCAGAGTAGCCGAAAAACTGTTTTTT.

J is TRBJ1-4 and V is TRBV7-6; D is unclear. This CDR3 comprises 17 residues. V was shortened by 3 bases and J by 2 bases, with 16 bases between the two germline ends. Germline-derived CDR1 and CDR2 are SGHVS and FNYEAQ. The CDR3 nucleotides read TGTGCCAGCAGCTTGAGGGCATCCGGAGCGACTAATGAAAAACTGTTTTTT. Translation gives CASSLRASGATNEKLFF. Together with reference TRBV7-6 and TRBJ1-4, the CDR3 gives the full variable domain: GAGVSQSPRYKVTKRGQDVALRCDPISGHVSLYWYRQALGQGPEFLTYFNYEAQQDKSGLPNDRFSAERPEGSISTLTIQRTEQRDSAMYRCASSLRASGATNEKLFFGSGTQLSVL.

The gene calls are TRBV4-2 and TRBJ1-5, with D uncertain. Germline V gene data show CDR1 as LGHNA and CDR2 as YNFKEQ. The CDR3 length is 15 residues. V shed 4 bases and J shed 9 bases, with 19 bases lying between them. The DNA for the CDR3 is TGTGCCAGCAGCCTGAATACGGAGGTACGGCGGCCCCAGCATTTT. It translates to CASSLNTEVRRPQHF.

This clone is a singleton in its sample. The V call is TRBV18, the J call TRBJ1-1; 10 nucleotides agree with TRBD1. The ends lost 2 bases at V and 5 bases at J; junction bases unmatched: 2. The CDR3 contains 14 residues. CDR1 KGHSH and CDR2 LQKENI come from the germline V gene. The CDR3 sequence: CASSPRQGATEAFF. CDR3 DNA sequence: TGTGCCAGCTCACCAAGACAGGGGGCGACTGAAGCTTTCTTT.

The chain has TRBV7-2 and TRBJ2-7; D may be TRBD1 (6 bases). Germline loops: CDR1 SGHTA, CDR2 FQGNSA. The V end lost 1 base, the J end lost 4 bases, and 14 bases lay between the germline ends. CDR3 size: 15 residues. The DNA of the CDR3 is TGTGCCAGCAGCTTAGTACCGGGACAAGTATACGAGCAGTACTTC. Translating gives CASSLVPGQVYEQYF.

V usage is TRBV6-1 and J usage is TRBJ2-7, with 9 bases fitting TRBD1. The CDR3 is 14 residues long. The germline V gene has CDR1 MNHNS and CDR2 SASEGT. V lost 1 base and J lost 3; bases outside the gene matches: 1. The CDR3 reads CASSEVTGGYEQYF. In DNA, the CDR3 is TGTGCCAGCAGTGAAGTGACAGGGGGCTACGAGCAGTACTTC.

V usage is TRBV2 and J usage is TRBJ1-2, with 7 bases matching TRBD1. The CDR3 spans 14 residues. Germline-derived CDR1 and CDR2 are SNHLY and FYNNEI. Losses at the gene ends were 6 bases for V and 8 bases for J; bases not matched to a gene: 12. The CDR3 DNA reads TGTGCCAGCAGGGACGACAGGGTGATATCGGGCTACACCTTC. Its translation: CASRDDRVISGYTF.

The V call is TRBV2, the J call TRBJ1-2; 7 bases are a match to TRBD1. Germline CDR1 SNHLY, CDR2 FYNNEI. CDR3 length: 16 residues. J was trimmed by 8 bases and V by 1 base; bases with no gene match: 13. CDR3 nucleotide sequence: TGTGCCAGCAGTGAAGACTTTACAGGGGCAGGGGAGGGCTACACCTTC. Its translation is CASSEDFTGAGEGYTF. The whole variable domain, remainder taken from reference TRBV2 and TRBJ1-2, is EPEVTQTPSHQVTQMGQEVILRCVPISNHLYFYWYRQILGQKVEFLVSFYNNEISEKSEIFDDQFSVERPDGSNFTLKIRSTKLEDSAMYFCASSEDFTGAGEGYTFGSGTRLTVV.

The genes are TRBV4-1 and TRBJ1-5; D call uncertain. Germline lookup yields CDR1 MGHRA and CDR2 YSYEKL. Trimming left V 4 bases short and J 4 bases short, with 14 bases between. CDR3 size: 15 residues. The CDR3 spells CASSLQRGMNQPQHF. The CDR3 coding sequence is TGCGCCAGCAGCCTCCAAAGAGGGATGAATCAGCCCCAGCATTTT.

This clone was picked up many times. The chain couples TRBV5-4 to TRBJ2-7, with a tentative D call TRBD2 (5 bases). The CDR3 is 14 residues long. Germline CDR1 and CDR2: SGHNT and YYREEE (reference sequence). V lost 0 bases, J lost 4 bases, and 11 bases lay in between. CDR3 amino acids: CASSLAGKPYEQYF. The CDR3 DNA sequence: TGTGCCAGCAGCTTGGCGGGGAAGCCTTACGAGCAGTACTTC.

CDR3 DNA: TGTGCCACCGGAACTCCAGGGTCAGAGACCCAGTACTTC. Translating gives CATGTPGSETQYF. The V call is TRBV15, the J call TRBJ2-5; tentatively, D is TRBD1 (5 bases). CDR3 length: 13 amino acids. The germline V gene has CDR1 LNHNV and CDR2 YYDKDF (reference sequence). V was pared by 8 bases and J by 4 bases, with 14 bases between.

This chain joins TRBV30 and TRBJ2-3; 10 nucleotides line up with TRBD2. This CDR3 region has 15 residues. The trim removed 0 bases at V and 4 bases at J, leaving 4 bases unmatched. Germline lookup yields CDR1 GTSNPN and CDR2 SVGIG (reference sequence). CDR3 in amino acids: CAWSVRTSGPDTQYF. CDR3 DNA: TGTGCCTGGAGTGTACGGACTAGCGGACCAGATACGCAGTATTTT.

The rearrangement links TRBV27 to TRBJ2-7; TRBD1 is a possible D gene (5 bases). The CDR3 runs 15 residues. Germline lookup yields CDR1 MNHEY and CDR2 SMNVEV (reference sequence). The germline V and J ends were trimmed by 4 bases and 0 bases, with 13 bases remaining between them. CDR3 DNA sequence: TGTGCCAGCAGTTGGCGGACAAGAAGCTCCTACGAGCAGTACTTC. Its translation is CASSWRTRSSYEQYF.

The chain combines TRBV5-4 with TRBJ2-2; 10 bases match TRBD1. The trim removed 4 bases at V and 8 bases at J, leaving 5 bases unmatched. This CDR3 has 14 amino acids. The germline V gene encodes CDR1 SGHNT and CDR2 YYREEE (reference sequence). In DNA form, the CDR3 reads TGTGCCAGCAGCGAGGGACAGGGGAGGGGGGAGCTGTTTTTT. Translated: CASSEGQGRGELFF.

The genes are TRBV7-2 and TRBJ1-2; D call uncertain. Between the trimmed V and J ends, which lost 3 bases and 8 bases, there was a span of 10 bases. CDR1 is SGHTA, CDR2 FQGNSA, per germline. This CDR3 has 12 residues. For the CDR3, the DNA is TGTGCCAGCAGCTTCATTGGGAGCGGCTACACCTTC. Residues: CASSFIGSGYTF.

The chain is built from TRBV27 and TRBJ1-1; D call uncertain. V lost 8 bases and J lost 1, with 11 bases in between. Germline CDR1 reads MNHEY; CDR2 reads SMNVEV (reference sequence). This CDR3 has 13 amino acids. CDR3 coding DNA: TGTGCCAGCGGTTGGGCAGCGAACACTGAAGCTTTCTTT. Protein product: CASGWAANTEAFF.

The CDR3 coding sequence is TGTGCCAGCAGCTTGGGGCTAGTAAGCGAGCAGTACTTC. Translated: CASSLGLVSEQYF. The V and J genes are TRBV5-4 and TRBJ2-7; D gene uncertain. This CDR3 comprises 13 residues. Per the germline V gene, CDR1 is SGHNT and CDR2 is YYREEE (reference sequence). Trimming left V 0 bases short and J 6 bases short, with 10 bases between.

The rearrangement joins TRBV19 to TRBJ1-4; TRBD1 matches at 9 bases. Unmatched junction bases numbered 4, after V lost 4 bases and J lost 4 bases. The germline V gene has CDR1 LNHDA and CDR2 SQIVND (reference sequence). CDR3 length: 15 amino acids. The CDR3 region has the DNA TGTGCCAGTAGTAAGGGGACAGGGCGTAATGAAAAACTGTTTTTT. The encoded protein is CASSKGTGRNEKLFF.

This sequence joins TRBV6-1 and TRBJ1-2, with TRBD1 matching over 7 bases. After removal of 0 bases from V and 4 bases from J, the junction contained 11 bases not matched to a gene. The CDR3 spans 17 residues. The germline gives CDR1 MNHNS, CDR2 SASEGT. The CDR3 DNA reads TGTGCCAGCAGTGAAGCGTTAGGGTACAGGGGCGTCTATGGCTACACCTTC. Translation gives CASSEALGYRGVYGYTF.

The gene calls are TRBV4-3 and TRBJ2-7, with D tentatively TRBD1 (7 bases). CDR1 and CDR2 (germline): LGHNA, YSLEER. This CDR3 contains 13 residues. V shed 2 bases and J shed 4 bases, with 9 bases lying between them. The DNA for the CDR3 is TGCGCCAGCAGCCAACCAGGGGGGTACGAGCAGTACTTC. Protein: CASSQPGGYEQYF.

With regard to this clone: At one end the junction does not follow the germline gene, possibly because of a read error. The genes are TRBV6-6 and TRBJ1-5; D is undetermined. Germline values: CDR1 MNHNY, CDR2 SVGAGI (reference sequence). This CDR3 has 12 residues. CDR3 residues: CASSAANQPQNF. In nucleotides, the CDR3 is TGTGCCAGCAGTGCGGCCAATCAGCCCCAGAATTTT.

The gene calls are TRBV18 and TRBJ1-2; 9 bases are a match to TRBD1. CDR1 is KGHSH and CDR2 is LQKENI in the germline V gene. V was pared by 3 bases and J by 5 bases, with 4 bases of the junction left unmatched. The CDR3 runs 14 residues. As DNA, the CDR3 is TGTGCCAGCTCACCGAGGACAGGGGAGTATGGCTACACCTTC. Its translation: CASSPRTGEYGYTF.

The V gene is TRBV5-1, the J gene TRBJ2-5, with TRBD2 as a possible D gene (7 bases). The ends were cut back, 3 bases at V and 4 bases at J, with 22 bases in the middle. Germline CDR1 SGHRS, CDR2 YFSETQ. The CDR3 covers 17 residues. Written as DNA, the CDR3 is TGCGCCAGCAGCTCTTCGGGGGGCACTACGTATAGAGAGACCCAGTACTTC. It codes for CASSSSGGTTYRETQYF.